This TCR beta chain is from a study of OX40 agonist ivuxolimab in advanced cancers. Overall study: Dosing consisted of intravenous ivuxolimab at 0.01 to 10 mg/kg every 2 weeks.

TCRdb keeps only in-frame clones here, not all; method: immunoSEQ multiplex PCR. The sample lists some 19,000 clones, under 70% occurring once. Trimming pared 1 base from V and 8 bases from J, leaving 15 bases between. Germline V gene sequence: CDR1 SGHVS, CDR2 FQNEAQ. This CDR3 is built from 15 residues. The chain couples TRBV7-8 to TRBJ1-3; no clear D gene. The origin of this receptor is an adult with an advanced solid tumor such as melanoma, head and neck, liver or kidney cancer. Sequences were derived from CD4+ or CD8+ T cells sorted from blood, sampled in a trial of the OX40 agonist ivuxolimab. In nucleotides, the CDR3 is TGTGCCAGCAGCTTAGAATGGGGTTCGCGAGACACCATATATTTT. It is translated as CASSLEWGSRDTIYF.